This T cell receptor beta chain was profiled in a study of PD-L1 blockade in urothelial cancer. Only in-frame clones appear in the TCRdb table, and some are missing; sequencing was by immunoSEQ multiplex PCR. The table lists around 100,000 clones, less than 95% of them singletons. Described time point: peripheral blood 6 weeks after treatment start. Between 1 and 8 samples per patient were obtained, pretreatment and on-treatment. This CDR3 spans 11 amino acids. Germline V gene lookup returns CDR1 DFQATT and CDR2 SNEGSKA (reference sequence). The V and J ends lost 6 bases and 6 bases respectively, with 9 bases between them.

The V call is TRBV20-1, the J call TRBJ2-1, with D tentatively TRBD2 (6 bases). This receptor was taken from a man aged 55 to 69 with urothelial cancer. Sequencing used PBMCs, obtained around atezolizumab (anti-PD-L1) treatment. The CDR3 here is CSAATSNEQFF. In nucleotides, the CDR3 is TGCAGTGCGGCGACTAGCAATGAGCAGTTCTTC.